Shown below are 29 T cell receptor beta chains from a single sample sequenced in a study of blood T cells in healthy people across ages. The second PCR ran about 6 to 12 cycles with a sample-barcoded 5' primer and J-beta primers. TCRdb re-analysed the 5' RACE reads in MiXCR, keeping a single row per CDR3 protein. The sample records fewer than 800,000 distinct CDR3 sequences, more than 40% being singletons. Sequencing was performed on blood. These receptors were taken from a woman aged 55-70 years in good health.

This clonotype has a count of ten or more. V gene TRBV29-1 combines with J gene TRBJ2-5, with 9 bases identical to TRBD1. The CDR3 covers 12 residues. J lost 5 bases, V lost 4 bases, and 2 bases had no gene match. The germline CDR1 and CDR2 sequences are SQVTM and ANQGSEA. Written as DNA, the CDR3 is TGCAGCGTTGGGGACAGGGCTGAGACCCAGTACTTC. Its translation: CSVGDRAETQYF.

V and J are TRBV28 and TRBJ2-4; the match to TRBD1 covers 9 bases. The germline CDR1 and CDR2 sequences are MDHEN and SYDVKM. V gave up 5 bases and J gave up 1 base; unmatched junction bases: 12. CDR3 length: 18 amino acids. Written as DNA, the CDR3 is TGTGCCAGCAGTCTGACAGGGGGGGAGTTCGTCGCCAAAAACATTCAGTACTTC. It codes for CASSLTGGEFVAKNIQYF. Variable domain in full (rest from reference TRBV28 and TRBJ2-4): DVKVTQSSRYLVKRTGEKVFLECVQDMDHENMFWYRQDPGLGLRLIYFSYDVKMKEKGDIPEGYSVSREKKERFSLILESASTNQTSMYLCASSLTGGEFVAKNIQYFGAGTRLSVL.

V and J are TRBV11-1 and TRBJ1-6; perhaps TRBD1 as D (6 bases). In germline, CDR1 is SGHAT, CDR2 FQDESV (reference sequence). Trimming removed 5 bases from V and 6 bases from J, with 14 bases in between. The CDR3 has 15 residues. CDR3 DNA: TGTGCCAGCAGCCGTGAACAGGGAGGTAATTCACCCCTCCACTTT. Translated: CASSREQGGNSPLHF.

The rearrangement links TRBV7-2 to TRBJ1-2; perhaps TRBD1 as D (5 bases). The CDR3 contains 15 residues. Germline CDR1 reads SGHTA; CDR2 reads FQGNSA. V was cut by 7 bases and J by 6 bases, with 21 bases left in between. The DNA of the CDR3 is TGTGCCAGCATCGAAAGGCAGGGAGGGCCAGATGGCTACACCTTC. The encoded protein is CASIERQGGPDGYTF.

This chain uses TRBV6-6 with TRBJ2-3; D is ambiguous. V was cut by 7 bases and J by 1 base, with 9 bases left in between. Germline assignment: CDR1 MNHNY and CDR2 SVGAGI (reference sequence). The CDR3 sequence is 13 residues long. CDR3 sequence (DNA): TGTGCCAGCATGTCCAGCGGCACAGATACGCAGTATTTT. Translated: CASMSSGTDTQYF.

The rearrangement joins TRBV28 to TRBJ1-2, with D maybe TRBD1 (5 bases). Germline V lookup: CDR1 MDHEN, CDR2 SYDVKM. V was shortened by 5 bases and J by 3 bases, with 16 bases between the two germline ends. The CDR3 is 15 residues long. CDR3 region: CASSPLGAGDYGYTF. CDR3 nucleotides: TGTGCCAGCAGTCCCCTTGGGGCCGGGGACTATGGCTACACCTTC.

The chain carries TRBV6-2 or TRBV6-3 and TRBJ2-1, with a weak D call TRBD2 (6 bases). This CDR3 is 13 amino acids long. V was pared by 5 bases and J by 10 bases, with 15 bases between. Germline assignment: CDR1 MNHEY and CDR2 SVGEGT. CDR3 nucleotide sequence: TGTGCCAGCAGTCGTCGGGACTTCGACGAGCAGTTCTTC. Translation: CASSRRDFDEQFF.

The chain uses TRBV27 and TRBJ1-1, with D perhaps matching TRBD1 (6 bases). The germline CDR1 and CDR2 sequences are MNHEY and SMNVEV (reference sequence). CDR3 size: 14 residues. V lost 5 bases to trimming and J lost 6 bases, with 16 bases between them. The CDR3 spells CASSPRWGRAEAFF. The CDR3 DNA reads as TGTGCCAGCAGTCCGAGGTGGGGGCGGGCTGAAGCTTTCTTT.

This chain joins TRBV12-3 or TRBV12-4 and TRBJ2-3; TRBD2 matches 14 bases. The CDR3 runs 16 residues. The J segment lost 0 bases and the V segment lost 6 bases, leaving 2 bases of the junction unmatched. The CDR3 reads CASRGLAGVSTDTQYF. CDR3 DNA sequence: TGTGCCAGCAGGGGACTAGCGGGAGTAAGCACAGATACGCAGTATTTT.

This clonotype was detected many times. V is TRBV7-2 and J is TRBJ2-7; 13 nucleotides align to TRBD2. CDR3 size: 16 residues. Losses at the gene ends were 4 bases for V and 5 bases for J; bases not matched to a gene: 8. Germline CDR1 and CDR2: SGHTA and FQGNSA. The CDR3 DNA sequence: TGTGCCAGCAGCTCCCAAACTAGCGGGAGGGCCCACGAGCAGTACTTC. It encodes CASSSQTSGRAHEQYF.

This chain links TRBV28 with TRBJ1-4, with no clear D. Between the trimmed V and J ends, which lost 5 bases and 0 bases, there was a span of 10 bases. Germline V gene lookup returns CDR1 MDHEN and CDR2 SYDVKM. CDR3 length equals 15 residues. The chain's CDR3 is CASSSQWATNEKLFF. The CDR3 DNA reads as TGTGCCAGCAGTAGCCAGTGGGCAACTAATGAAAAACTGTTTTTT.

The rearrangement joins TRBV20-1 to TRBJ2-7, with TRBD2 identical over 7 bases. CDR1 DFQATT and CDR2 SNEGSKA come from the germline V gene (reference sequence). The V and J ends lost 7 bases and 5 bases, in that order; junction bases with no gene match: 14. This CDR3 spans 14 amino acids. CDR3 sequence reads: CSVEWREGLDEQYF. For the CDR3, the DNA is TGCAGTGTTGAGTGGAGGGAGGGCCTCGACGAGCAGTACTTC.

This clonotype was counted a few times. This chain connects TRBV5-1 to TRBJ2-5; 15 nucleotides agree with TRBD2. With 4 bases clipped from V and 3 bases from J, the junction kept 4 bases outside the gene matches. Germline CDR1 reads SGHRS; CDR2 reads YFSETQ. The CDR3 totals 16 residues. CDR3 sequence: CASSTGLAGGKETQYF. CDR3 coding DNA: TGCGCCAGCAGCACGGGACTAGCGGGAGGCAAAGAGACCCAGTACTTC.

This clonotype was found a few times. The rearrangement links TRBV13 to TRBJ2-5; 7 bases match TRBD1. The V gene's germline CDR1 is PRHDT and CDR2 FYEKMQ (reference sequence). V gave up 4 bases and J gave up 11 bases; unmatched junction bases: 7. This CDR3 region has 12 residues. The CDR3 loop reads CASSYRGGEQYF. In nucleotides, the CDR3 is TGTGCCAGCAGCTACAGGGGTGGTGAGCAGTACTTC.

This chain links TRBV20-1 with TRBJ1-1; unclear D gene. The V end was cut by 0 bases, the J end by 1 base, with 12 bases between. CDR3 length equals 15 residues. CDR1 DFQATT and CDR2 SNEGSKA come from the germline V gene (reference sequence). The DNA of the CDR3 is TGCAGTGCTAGAGATAGGAGACACGGGAACACTGAAGCTTTCTTT. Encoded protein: CSARDRRHGNTEAFF.

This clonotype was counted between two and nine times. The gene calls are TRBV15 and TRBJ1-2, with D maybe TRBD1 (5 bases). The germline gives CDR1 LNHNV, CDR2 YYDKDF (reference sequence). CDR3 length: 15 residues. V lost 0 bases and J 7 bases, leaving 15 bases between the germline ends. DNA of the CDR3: TGTGCCACCAGCAGAGATCCGGGCGGCGGGGGTGGCTACACCTTC. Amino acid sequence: CATSRDPGGGGGYTF.

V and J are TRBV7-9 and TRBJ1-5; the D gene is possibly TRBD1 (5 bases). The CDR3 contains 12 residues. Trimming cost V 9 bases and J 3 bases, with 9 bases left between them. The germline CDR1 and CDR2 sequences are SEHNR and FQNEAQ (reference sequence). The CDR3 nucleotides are TGTGCCAGTAGACAGAACAATCAGCCCCAGCATTTT. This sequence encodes CASRQNNQPQHF. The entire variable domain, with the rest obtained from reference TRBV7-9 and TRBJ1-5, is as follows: DTGVSQNPRHKITKRGQNVTFRCDPISEHNRLYWYRQTLGQGPEFLTYFQNEAQLEKSRLLSDRFSAERPKGSFSTLEIQRTEQGDSAMYLCASRQNNQPQHFGDGTRLSIL.

This chain's CDR3 is CASSSTGGDQAFF. CDR3 DNA sequence: TGCGCCAGCAGCTCTACAGGGGGCGACCAAGCTTTCTTT. The chain carries TRBV5-1 and TRBJ1-1, with 9 bases lining up with TRBD1. The length of the CDR3 is 13 residues. The germline V gene encodes CDR1 SGHRS and CDR2 YFSETQ. V shed 3 bases and J 9 bases; nucleotides not matched to a gene: 6.

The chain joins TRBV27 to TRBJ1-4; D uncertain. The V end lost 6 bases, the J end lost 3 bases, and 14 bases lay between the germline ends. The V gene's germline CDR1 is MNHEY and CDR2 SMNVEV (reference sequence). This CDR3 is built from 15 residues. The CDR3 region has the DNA TGTGCCAGCAGACCCCGGCAGGTATCTAATGAAAAACTGTTTTTT. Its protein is CASRPRQVSNEKLFF.

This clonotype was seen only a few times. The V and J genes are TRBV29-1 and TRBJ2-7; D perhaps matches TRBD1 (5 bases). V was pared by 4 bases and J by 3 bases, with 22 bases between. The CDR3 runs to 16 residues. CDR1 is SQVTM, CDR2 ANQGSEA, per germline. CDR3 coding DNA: TGCAGCGTTGTATATTCGGGTCCGGACACACACTACGAGCAGTACTTC. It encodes CSVVYSGPDTHYEQYF.

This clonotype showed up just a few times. CDR3 amino acids: CASSQATGGTDNEQFF. Here the CDR3 DNA reads TGCGCCAGCAGCCAGGCAACAGGGGGCACGGACAATGAGCAGTTCTTC. The rearrangement joins TRBV4-3 to TRBJ2-1, with 9 bases aligning to TRBD1. The J segment lost 5 bases and the V segment lost 3 bases, leaving 8 bases of the junction unmatched. Germline V gene data show CDR1 as LGHNA and CDR2 as YSLEER. The CDR3 has 16 residues.

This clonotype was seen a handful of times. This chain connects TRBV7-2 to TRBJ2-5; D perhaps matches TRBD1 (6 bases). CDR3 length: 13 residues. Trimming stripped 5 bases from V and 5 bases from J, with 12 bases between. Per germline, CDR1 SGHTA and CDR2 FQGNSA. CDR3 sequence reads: CASSIYREETQYF. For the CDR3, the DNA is TGTGCCAGCAGCATCTACAGGGAGGAGACCCAGTACTTC.

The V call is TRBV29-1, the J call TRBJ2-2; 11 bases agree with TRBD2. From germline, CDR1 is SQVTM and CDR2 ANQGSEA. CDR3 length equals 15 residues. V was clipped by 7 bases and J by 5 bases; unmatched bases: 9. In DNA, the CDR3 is TGCAGCGCCATGACTAGCGGGATCGAAACCGGGGAGCTGTTTTTT. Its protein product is CSAMTSGIETGELFF.

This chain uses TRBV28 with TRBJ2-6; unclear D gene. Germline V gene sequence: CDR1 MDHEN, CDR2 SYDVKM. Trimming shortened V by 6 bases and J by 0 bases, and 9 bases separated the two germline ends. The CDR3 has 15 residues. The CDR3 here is CASSTPASGANVLTF. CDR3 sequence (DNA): TGTGCCAGCAGCACCCCTGCCTCTGGGGCCAACGTCCTGACTTTC. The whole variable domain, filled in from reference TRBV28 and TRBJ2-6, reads DVKVTQSSRYLVKRTGEKVFLECVQDMDHENMFWYRQDPGLGLRLIYFSYDVKMKEKGDIPEGYSVSREKKERFSLILESASTNQTSMYLCASSTPASGANVLTFGAGSRLTVL.

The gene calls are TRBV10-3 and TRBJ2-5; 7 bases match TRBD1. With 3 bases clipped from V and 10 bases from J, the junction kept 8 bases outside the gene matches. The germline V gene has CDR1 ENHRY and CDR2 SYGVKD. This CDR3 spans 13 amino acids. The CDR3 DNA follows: TGTGCCATCAGTGAACAGGGGATAGAGGGCCAGTACTTC. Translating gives CAISEQGIEGQYF.

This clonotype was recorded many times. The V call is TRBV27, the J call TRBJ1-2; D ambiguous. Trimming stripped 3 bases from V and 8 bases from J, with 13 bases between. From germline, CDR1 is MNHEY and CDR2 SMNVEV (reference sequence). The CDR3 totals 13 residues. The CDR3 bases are TGTGCCAGCAGTTTCGGCGGGGTGGGAGGCTACACCTTC. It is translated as CASSFGGVGGYTF.

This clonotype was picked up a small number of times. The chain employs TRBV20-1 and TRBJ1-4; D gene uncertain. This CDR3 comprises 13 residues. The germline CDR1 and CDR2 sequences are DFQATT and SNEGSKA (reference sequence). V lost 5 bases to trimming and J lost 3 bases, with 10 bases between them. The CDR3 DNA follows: TGCAGTGCTGCTCGGGGTTCTAATGAAAAACTGTTTTTT. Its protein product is CSAARGSNEKLFF.

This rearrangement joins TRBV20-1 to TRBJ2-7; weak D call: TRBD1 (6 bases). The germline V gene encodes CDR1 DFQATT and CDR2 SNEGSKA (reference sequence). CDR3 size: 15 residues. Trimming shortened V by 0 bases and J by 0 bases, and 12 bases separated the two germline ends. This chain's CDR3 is CSARDVVGASYEQYF. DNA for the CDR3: TGCAGTGCTAGAGATGTCGTGGGGGCCTCCTACGAGCAGTACTTC.

CDR3 nucleotides: TGCAGTGCTAGAGTGCAAGGTAGCGGCCAGTACAATGAGCAGTTCTTC. This translates into CSARVQGSGQYNEQFF. The V and J genes are TRBV20-1 and TRBJ2-1; D is perhaps TRBD2 (6 bases). Germline V gene lookup returns CDR1 DFQATT and CDR2 SNEGSKA (reference sequence). V lost 1 base to trimming and J lost 4 bases, with 17 bases between them. The CDR3 runs 16 residues.